These 13 T cell receptor beta chains originate from one sample sequenced in a study of blood T cell repertoires in COVID-19. Using immunoSEQ multiplex PCR, the repertoire was profiled, and TCRdb retains in-frame clones only, with some absent. The data hold roughly 80,000 clones, with approximately 90% observed a single time. The sample taken for sequencing was peripheral blood. The receptors originated from a human donor in a cohort sampled during active COVID-19.

The chain combines TRBV7-8 with TRBJ1-4; 10 nucleotides match TRBD1. Germline CDR1 and CDR2: SGHVS and FQNEAQ. J lost 7 bases, V lost 1 base, and 0 bases had no gene match. The CDR3 has 14 amino acids. CDR3 DNA: TGTGCCAGCAGCTTAGGGGACAGGGGTGAAAAACTGTTTTTT. Translating gives CASSLGDRGEKLFF.

The V and J genes are TRBV5-1 and TRBJ1-6, with D possibly TRBD1 on 5 matching bases. The germline V gene encodes CDR1 SGHRS and CDR2 YFSETQ. The CDR3 spans 15 residues. V shed 6 bases and J shed 2 bases, with 12 bases lying between them. The DNA for the CDR3 is TGCGCCAGCACGGACGGGGGTACCTATAATTCACCCCTCCACTTT. Translated: CASTDGGTYNSPLHF.

The chain is built from TRBV2 and TRBJ1-4; TRBD1 agrees at 7 bases. The J segment lost 8 bases and the V segment lost 6 bases, leaving 6 bases of the junction unmatched. The CDR3 extends over 13 amino acids. CDR1 is SNHLY and CDR2 is FYNNEI in the germline V gene. CDR3 amino acids: CASRRGPKEKLFF. The CDR3 DNA is TGTGCCAGCAGGAGGGGGCCGAAAGAAAAACTGTTTTTT.

In this sample, this clone turned up once. The chain carries TRBV7-8 and TRBJ2-1; TRBD1 might be the D (6 bases). Trimming removed 0 bases at V and 4 bases at J, with 7 bases between. This CDR3 spans 14 amino acids. The germline gives CDR1 SGHVS, CDR2 FQNEAQ. The CDR3 loop reads CASSLAGAYNEQFF. The DNA of the CDR3 is TGTGCCAGCAGCTTAGCGGGGGCTTACAATGAGCAGTTCTTC.

In DNA form, the CDR3 reads TGTGCCAGCAGTGAAGGTCTGGCAGGGGGAAGAACAGATACGCAGTATTTT. This sequence encodes CASSEGLAGGRTDTQYF. This chain connects TRBV2 to TRBJ2-3; 7 nucleotides agree with TRBD1. Germline CDR1 reads SNHLY; CDR2 reads FYNNEI. CDR3 length equals 17 residues. Trimming cost V 1 base and J 3 bases; bases outside gene matches: 10. The whole variable domain, filled in from reference TRBV2 and TRBJ2-3, reads EPEVTQTPSHQVTQMGQEVILRCVPISNHLYFYWYRQILGQKVEFLVSFYNNEISEKSEIFDDQFSVERPDGSNFTLKIRSTKLEDSAMYFCASSEGLAGGRTDTQYFGPGTRLTVL.

The rearrangement uses TRBV4-2 and TRBJ2-2; the D gene is possibly TRBD1 (5 bases). Germline V gene data show CDR1 as LGHNA and CDR2 as YNFKEQ. The CDR3 sequence is 16 residues long. The V end was cut by 0 bases, the J end by 0 bases, with 8 bases between. This chain's CDR3 is CASSQEGRANTGELFF. The CDR3 DNA is TGTGCCAGCAGCCAAGAAGGCAGGGCGAACACCGGGGAGCTGTTTTTT.

The chain links TRBV30 to TRBJ1-5; D possibly corresponds to TRBD1 (6 bases). Germline CDR1 GTSNPN, CDR2 SVGIG (reference sequence). V lost 2 bases, J lost 2 bases, and 7 bases lay in between. This CDR3 is built from 13 residues. The CDR3 DNA is TGTGCCTGGAGTAAGGGGGGCAATCAGCCCCAGCATTTT. As protein: CAWSKGGNQPQHF.

This clone showed up just a few times. J is TRBJ1-3 and V is TRBV12-5, with TRBD1 matching 7 bases. CDR1 and CDR2 from the germline V gene are LGHNT and FRNRAP. The trim removed 6 bases at V and 0 bases at J, leaving 5 bases unmatched. The CDR3 extends over 15 amino acids. CDR3 DNA: TGTGCTAGTGGCCGAGACAGGGACTCTGGAAACACCATATATTTT. The encoded protein is CASGRDRDSGNTIYF.

This chain connects TRBV11-2 to TRBJ1-2, with unresolved D. The CDR3 is 13 residues long. V lost 0 bases and J 3 bases, leaving 5 bases between the germline ends. Per the germline V gene, CDR1 is SGHAT and CDR2 is FQNNGV. CDR3 nucleotides: TGTGCCAGCAGCTTAGATCGCGACTATGGCTACACCTTC. Translated, it gives CASSLDRDYGYTF. The full variable domain, in which reference TRBV11-2 and TRBJ1-2 provide the parts outside the CDR3, is EAGVAQSPRYKIIEKRQSVAFWCNPISGHATLYWYQQILGQGPKLLIQFQNNGVVDDSQLPKDRFSAERLKGVDSTLKIQPAKLEDSAVYLCASSLDRDYGYTFGSGTRLTVV.

The gene calls are TRBV20-1 and TRBJ2-2; possibly TRBD2 for D (6 bases). The CDR3 covers 16 residues. CDR1 and CDR2 from the germline V gene are DFQATT and SNEGSKA (reference sequence). V was clipped by 3 bases and J by 3 bases, with 17 bases between them. For the CDR3, the DNA is TGCAGTGCTAGTGATACTAGGCGGGGCTACACCGGGGAGCTGTTTTTT. It translates to CSASDTRRGYTGELFF.

A single count supports this clone. This rearrangement joins TRBV18 to TRBJ1-2, with 7 nucleotides matching TRBD1. Unmatched junction bases numbered 7, after V lost 3 bases and J lost 6 bases. CDR1 is KGHSH, CDR2 LQKENI, per germline. This CDR3 comprises 14 residues. The CDR3 DNA sequence: TGTGCCAGCTCACCTAACGGCAGGGGGGATGGCTACACCTTC. Translation gives CASSPNGRGDGYTF.

V gene TRBV7-3 combines with J gene TRBJ2-3; 8 positions match TRBD1. Trimming removed 3 bases from V and 1 base from J; junction bases left unmatched: 3. The germline gives CDR1 SGHTA, CDR2 FQGTGA. The CDR3 runs to 15 residues. CDR3 region: CASSFQGAGTDTQYF. CDR3 nucleotide sequence: TGTGCCAGCAGCTTCCAGGGGGCCGGCACAGATACGCAGTATTTT.

This chain joins TRBV19 and TRBJ1-2, with 9 bases lining up with TRBD1. The germline gives CDR1 LNHDA, CDR2 SQIVND (reference sequence). This CDR3 has 16 residues. J lost 8 bases, V lost 5 bases, and 15 bases had no gene match. DNA for the CDR3: TGTGCCAGTAGTGCGCTTCCCCGGACAGGGGTCGGCGGCTACACCTTC. Its translation: CASSALPRTGVGGYTF.